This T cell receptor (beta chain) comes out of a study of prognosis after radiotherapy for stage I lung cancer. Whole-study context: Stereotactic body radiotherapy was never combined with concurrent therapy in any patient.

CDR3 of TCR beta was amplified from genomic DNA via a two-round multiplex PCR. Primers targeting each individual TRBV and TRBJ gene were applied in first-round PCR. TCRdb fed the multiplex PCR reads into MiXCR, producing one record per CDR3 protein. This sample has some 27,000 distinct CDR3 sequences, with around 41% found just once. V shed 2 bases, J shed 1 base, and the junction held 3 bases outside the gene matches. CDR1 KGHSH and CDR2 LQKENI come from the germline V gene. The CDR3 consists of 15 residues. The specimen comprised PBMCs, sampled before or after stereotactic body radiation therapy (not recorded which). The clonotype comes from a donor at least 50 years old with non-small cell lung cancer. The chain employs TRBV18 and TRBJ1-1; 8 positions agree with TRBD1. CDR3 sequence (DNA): TGTGCCAGCTCACCAACACAGGGGGGGAACACTGAAGCTTTCTTT. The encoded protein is CASSPTQGGNTEAFF.